Listed below are T cell receptor beta chains from one sample, sequenced in a study of early T cells in non-severe SARS-CoV-2 infection. TCRdb reprocessed the 5' RACE reads with MiXCR, giving one entry per CDR3 protein. The table shows roughly 81,000 distinct CDR3 sequences, with roughly 5.7% occurring only once. What was sequenced was whole blood. The receptor set was obtained from an adult who was a healthcare worker with PCR-confirmed SARS-CoV-2 infection or an uninfected control (not recorded which). CDR3s include the opening cysteine and the closing phenylalanine or tryptophan. A D gene is named only where the DNA matches it firmly. Size is omitted from some rows. Given values are once, few, many or a class for expanded clones.

j_call	d_call	clone_size	v_call	cdr3_nt	cdr3_aa
TRBJ2-1	-	many	TRBV3-1	TGTGCCAGCAGCCTTCGACAGTGGGGAAATGAGCAGTTCTTC	CASSLRQWGNEQFF
TRBJ1-6	TRBD1	many	TRBV30	TGTGCCTCTGGGGGACAGGGGCTTTCACCCCTCCACTTT	CASGGQGLSPLHF
TRBJ1-2	TRBD1	-	TRBV30	TGTGCCCGGTCACCTCCGGGACAGCAGTATGGCTACACCTTC	CARSPPGQQYGYTF
TRBJ2-7	TRBD2	-	TRBV10-2	TGCGCCAGCAGTGAGTCACCTAGCGGGGACTCCTACGAGCAGTACTTC	CASSESPSGDSYEQYF
TRBJ2-1	-	few	TRBV7-9	TGTGCCAGCAGCTTAGGTCCAGACAGGACTTCCTACAATGAGCAGTTCTTC	CASSLGPDRTSYNEQFF
TRBJ1-1	TRBD1	many	TRBV5-1	TGCGCCAGCAGCCCAGGACAGGGGACGAACACTGAAGCTTTCTTT	CASSPGQGTNTEAFF
TRBJ2-4	TRBD1	many	TRBV4-2	TGTGCCAGCAGCCAAGATATAAGGGGGCTGTTAAACATTCAGTACTTC	CASSQDIRGLLNIQYF
TRBJ2-5	TRBD2	many	TRBV12-3/TRBV12-4	TGTGCCAGCAGTCCTTCTAGCGGAATCCAAGAGACCCAGTACTTC	CASSPSSGIQETQYF
TRBJ2-2	-	-	TRBV13	TGTGCCAGCATGGAGAACACCGGGGAGCTGTTTTTT	CASMENTGELFF
TRBJ2-7	-	many	TRBV7-2	TGTGCCAGCAGCTTAGACAGCAACTACGAGCAGTACTTC	CASSLDSNYEQYF
TRBJ2-2	-	-	TRBV10-1	TGCGCCAGCAGTGGTCAGTGGCCCGGGGAGCTGTTTTTT	CASSGQWPGELFF
TRBJ2-5	TRBD1	-	TRBV5-4	TGTGCCAGCAGCCTGGGGACAGGGGGAGAGACCCAGTACTTC	CASSLGTGGETQYF
TRBJ2-2	-	few	TRBV14	TGTGCCAGCAGCCAAGATCTCACCGGGGAGCTGTTTTTT	CASSQDLTGELFF
TRBJ2-5	-	few	TRBV2	TGTGCCAGCAGTGCCGGACAGTTCCAAGAGACCCAGTACTTC	CASSAGQFQETQYF
TRBJ1-1	TRBD1	many	TRBV27	TGTGCCAGCAGTCCGACAGGGAACATGAACACTGAAGCTTTCTTT	CASSPTGNMNTEAFF
TRBJ1-2	-	many	TRBV5-5	TGTGCCAGCAGCCCCCAGCACAGAGGGGGCTACACCTTC	CASSPQHRGGYTF
TRBJ2-7	TRBD2	many	TRBV27	TGTGCCAGCAGTACAACGGGAGGAAGCTCCTACGAGCAGTACTTC	CASSTTGGSSYEQYF
TRBJ1-2	-	-	TRBV18	TGTGCCAGCTCACCGGGGGTTTGGGATGGCTACACCTTC	CASSPGVWDGYTF
TRBJ1-1	-	many	TRBV27	TGTGCCAGCAGATTGGACAGAATGAACACTGAAGCTTTCTTT	CASRLDRMNTEAFF
TRBJ2-7	-	many	TRBV10-3	TGTGCCATCAGTGAGTCCGTCAGGCAATCCTACGAGCAGTACTTC	CAISESVRQSYEQYF
TRBJ2-1	TRBD2	-	TRBV7-2	TGTGTCAGCAGCTTAGCGCTTACTAGCGGGGGCTACAATGAGCAGTTCTTC	CVSSLALTSGGYNEQFF
TRBJ2-1	TRBD1	many	TRBV9	TGTGCCAGCAGCGTCGATCCGGGACAGTCTTTTTATGAGCAGTTCTTC	CASSVDPGQSFYEQFF
TRBJ1-2	-	few	TRBV18	TGTGCCAGCTCACCACGTTGGGACAAACGAGGCTATGGCTACACCTTC	CASSPRWDKRGYGYTF
TRBJ2-1	-	many	TRBV5-1	TGCGCCAGCAGCTTGGTGTCTAGCTCCCCCCTCGGTGAGCAGTTCTTC	CASSLVSSSPLGEQFF
TRBJ1-2	TRBD1	-	TRBV20-1	TGCAGTGCTAGAGCGGGACAGGGCCGGGGCTACACCTTC	CSARAGQGRGYTF
TRBJ1-1	-	few	TRBV9	TGTGCCAGCAGCGAGGGGGTTTTGGGAGCTGAAGCTTTCTTT	CASSEGVLGAEAFF
TRBJ1-5	TRBD1	many	TRBV11-2	TGTGCCAGCAGCCCTGACAGGGGCAATCAGCCCCAGCATTTT	CASSPDRGNQPQHF
TRBJ1-3	-	few	TRBV18	TGTGCCAGCTCGTCAGACCAGGGATTCTCTGGAAACACCATATATTTT	CASSSDQGFSGNTIYF
TRBJ2-7	TRBD1	-	TRBV29-1	TGCAGCGTACGCTATCGAGTGACAGGGACCAACTACGAGCAGTACTTC	CSVRYRVTGTNYEQYF
TRBJ2-4	-	few	TRBV4-2	TGTGCCAGCAGCCAAGAGGGGTCCAGGAGTAACATTCAGTACTTT	CASSQEGSRSNIQYF
TRBJ2-7	-	many	TRBV29-1	TGCAGCGTTGTGACGGGCGAGCAGTACTTC	CSVVTGEQYF
TRBJ1-6	-	-	TRBV10-3	TGTGCCACCCGCGACACGTATAATTCACCCCTCCACTTT	CATRDTYNSPLHF
TRBJ1-1	TRBD1	few	TRBV18	TGTGCCAGCTCACTTAGACAGGGGTATCCTGAAGCTTTCTTT	CASSLRQGYPEAFF
TRBJ2-2	TRBD2	-	TRBV28	TGTGCCAGCACCCAGGTCCGGGGGGCCGGGGAGCTGTTTTTT	CASTQVRGAGELFF
TRBJ1-6	-	-	TRBV7-2	TGTGCCAGCAGCTTGGGGGACAACCATTCACCCCTCCACTTT	CASSLGDNHSPLHF
TRBJ1-3	-	-	TRBV5-1	TGCGCCAGCAAGGCAGACTCTGGAAACACCATATATTTT	CASKADSGNTIYF
TRBJ2-3	TRBD2	-	TRBV20-1	TGCAGTGCTACCGCTAGCGGGAGGATTGCCAACACAGATACGCAGTATTTT	CSATASGRIANTDTQYF
TRBJ2-3	TRBD2	few	TRBV12-3/TRBV12-4	TGTGCCAGCAGACCTAGCGGGGGGGCAGATACGCAGTATTTT	CASRPSGGADTQYF
TRBJ2-3	TRBD2	few	TRBV5-1	TGCGCCAGCAGCTTGAGCCGGCGGGAGGCAGATACGCAGTATTTT	CASSLSRREADTQYF
TRBJ1-5	-	-	TRBV10-2	TGCGCCAGTGGACGTGATAGCAATCAGCCCCAGCATTTT	CASGRDSNQPQHF
TRBJ2-7	-	-	TRBV6-5	TGTGCCAGCAGTCCGATCAGGGGTAAGAACGAGCAGTACTTC	CASSPIRGKNEQYF
TRBJ2-1	TRBD1	-	TRBV3-1	TGTGCCAGCATCCCGATGACAGGGGGTCTGTTCTTC	CASIPMTGGLFF
TRBJ1-2	TRBD1	many	TRBV6-6	TGTGCCAGCAGTTACTCCGACAGGGGGAACTATGGCTACACCTTC	CASSYSDRGNYGYTF
TRBJ2-3	TRBD1	many	TRBV18	TGTGCCAGCTCACCGACAGGGGGGACAGATACGCAGTATTTT	CASSPTGGTDTQYF
TRBJ2-6	-	many	TRBV5-4	TGTGCCAGCAGCACGGCGGGAATGAGGGCAGGGCTTGGGTCTGGGGCCAACGTCCTGACTTTC	CASSTAGMRAGLGSGANVLTF
TRBJ2-7	-	many	TRBV25-1	TGTGCCAGCAGTGAAAAATCGGGAAGCTCCTACGAGCAGTACTTC	CASSEKSGSSYEQYF
TRBJ2-3	-	few	TRBV5-1	TGCGCCAGCAGCTTGGCGTCGATAGCAGATACGCAGTATTTT	CASSLASIADTQYF
TRBJ1-6	-	few	TRBV11-2	TGTGCCAGCAGCCCTGGGGGAACGGGGATGGGTTCACCCCTCCACTTT	CASSPGGTGMGSPLHF
TRBJ1-5	-	many	TRBV28	TGTGCCAGCAGTTACCCGGGACTCCTCAATCAGCCCCAGCATTTT	CASSYPGLLNQPQHF
TRBJ1-1	-	few	TRBV12-3/TRBV12-4	TGTGCCAGCAGTTTACGAGCCGGGCGAGAAGCTTTCTTT	CASSLRAGREAFF
TRBJ2-3	-	-	TRBV5-1	TGCGCCAGCAGCTGGGCAGATACGCAGTATTTT	CASSWADTQYF
TRBJ2-1	-	-	TRBV19	TGTGCCAGCGCAAGTCCGGGGTCTAATTACAATGAGCAGTTCTTC	CASASPGSNYNEQFF
TRBJ1-5	-	many	TRBV19	TGTGCCAGTAGATTTTCGTCGCGGGGACGGAATCAGCCCCAGCATTTT	CASRFSSRGRNQPQHF
TRBJ1-1	-	many	TRBV18	TGTGCCAGCTCTTGGACAGCGAACACTGAAGCTTTCTTT	CASSWTANTEAFF